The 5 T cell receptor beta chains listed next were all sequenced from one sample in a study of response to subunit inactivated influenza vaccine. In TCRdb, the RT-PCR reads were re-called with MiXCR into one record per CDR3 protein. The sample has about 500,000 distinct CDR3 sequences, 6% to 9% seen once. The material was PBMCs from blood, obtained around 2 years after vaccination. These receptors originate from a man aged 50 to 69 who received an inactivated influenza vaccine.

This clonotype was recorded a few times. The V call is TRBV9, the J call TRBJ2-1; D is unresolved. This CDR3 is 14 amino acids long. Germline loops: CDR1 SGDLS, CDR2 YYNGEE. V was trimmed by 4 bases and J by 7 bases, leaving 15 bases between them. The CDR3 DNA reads TGTGCCAGCAGCCGAGCTGCGATAGCAAATGAGCAGTTCTTC. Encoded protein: CASSRAAIANEQFF.

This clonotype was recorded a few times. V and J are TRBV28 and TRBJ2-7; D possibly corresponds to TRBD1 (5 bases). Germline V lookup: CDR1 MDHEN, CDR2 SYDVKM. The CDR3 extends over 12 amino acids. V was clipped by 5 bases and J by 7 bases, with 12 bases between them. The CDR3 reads CASSPTVGEQYF. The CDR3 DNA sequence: TGTGCCAGCAGTCCGACAGTGGGGGAGCAGTACTTC.

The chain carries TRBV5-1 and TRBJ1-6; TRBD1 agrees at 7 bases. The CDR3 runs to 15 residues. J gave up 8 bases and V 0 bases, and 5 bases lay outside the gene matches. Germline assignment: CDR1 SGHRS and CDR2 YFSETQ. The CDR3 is CASSLEGAVDSPLHF. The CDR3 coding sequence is TGCGCCAGCAGCTTGGAGGGGGCCGTGGATTCACCCCTCCACTTT.

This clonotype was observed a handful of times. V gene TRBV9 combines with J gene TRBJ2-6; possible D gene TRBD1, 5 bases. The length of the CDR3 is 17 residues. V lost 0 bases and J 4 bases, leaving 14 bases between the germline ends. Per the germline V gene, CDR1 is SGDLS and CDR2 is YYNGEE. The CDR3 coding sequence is TGTGCCAGCAGCGTAGAATCAACAGGTACCGGGGCCAACGTCCTGACTTTC. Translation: CASSVESTGTGANVLTF.

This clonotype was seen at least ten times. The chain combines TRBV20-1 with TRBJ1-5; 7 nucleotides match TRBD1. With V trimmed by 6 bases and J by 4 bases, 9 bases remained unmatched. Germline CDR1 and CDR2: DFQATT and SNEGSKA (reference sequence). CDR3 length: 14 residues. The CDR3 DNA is TGCAGTGCCCTCAGCCGACAGGGAAATCAGCCCCAGCATTTT. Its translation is CSALSRQGNQPQHF.